Listed here is a single T cell receptor beta chain. As for time point: patch test 1, 2 weeks after DPC sensitization. As to treatment: therapeutic diphenylcyclopropenone sensitization with weekly scalp DPC. Those who donated were patients with alopecia, 18 to 70 years of age, and suitable for DPC. The source of the sample is a study of human T cells and chemical hapten exposure. In the study overall: Diphenylcyclopropenone was administered weekly to the scalp of patients throughout the approximately 23-week study. Alopecia areata, totalis and universalis patients, mostly female, were included. TCR yields differed between samples (mainly from small differences in pooled library volume).

TCRdb redid the calling of the RACE reads with MiXCR, one entry per CDR3 protein. Of over 85,000 distinct CDR3 sequences in the sample, around an eighth were seen once. The sample in question was whole blood, obtained in connection with sensitization to the hapten diphenylcyclopropenone (DPC). The clonotype comes from a woman in her 40s with alopecia areata. Some clones in this sample may be carry-over from other donors' samples.

The CDR3 sequence is CASSLSFRGMNTEAFF. The CDR3 DNA reads as TGTGCCAGCAGTTTATCGTTTAGGGGAATGAACACTGAAGCTTTCTTT. The rearrangement joins TRBV27 to TRBJ1-1; a weak D match, TRBD1 (5 bases). The CDR3 spans 16 residues. Germline V lookup: CDR1 MNHEY, CDR2 SMNVEV (reference sequence). Trimming cost V 0 bases and J 0 bases, with 11 bases left between them.